The subject of this entry is one T cell receptor (beta chain). J was trimmed by 2 bases and V by 0 bases; bases with no gene match: 2. The CDR3 sequence is 15 residues long. From germline, CDR1 is SGHRS and CDR2 YFSETQ. These data originate in a study of blood T cell repertoires in COVID-19. The wider study: Collection of acute and convalescent COVID-19 samples took place in the United States, Italy and Spain. The analysed material was cDNA or gDNA that came from T cells, B-cell-depleted T cells, or PBMCs.

In the original analysis: Amplification of reference gene primers was used by the study to estimate nucleated cell counts. TCRdb's copy holds only in-frame clones and misses some; the assay was immunoSEQ multiplex PCR. That table is the source of V, J and clone size, and D and trimming were worked out from the DNA. The sample yields 80,000 to 100,000 clones, 80% seen once. The sequenced sample consisted of peripheral blood. The rearrangement uses TRBV5-1 and TRBJ1-3, with 7 bases aligning to TRBD1. The clonotype comes from a woman in her 70s with acute or convalescent COVID-19. The CDR3 bases are TGCGCCAGCAGCTTGGGACAGGGCCCTGGAAACACCATATATTTT. Residues: CASSLGQGPGNTIYF.